The 29 T cell receptor beta chains reported below all come from one sample, sequenced in a study of cytomegalovirus exposure and HLA in healthy donors (dated by TCRdb to about 2017). Library creation used the immunoSEQ multiplex PCR assay. For the multiplex PCR, a mixture combining 60 forward primers for TCR Vbeta segments and 13 reverse primers for TCR Jbeta segments was used. TCRdb took this table from immuneACCESS and kept in-frame rearrangements with V and J called. Such tables lack part of the clones; where checked against another copy, unresolved V genes explain under half of the gap, and the rest is unexplained. Here the sample has about 180,000 clones; 85% occur a single time. Of the sample, 1% falls within the top ten clones. The sequencing sample was made of PBMCs. Receptors originate from a boy aged 2 to 10 in good health and CMV-seronegative.

The rearrangement uses TRBV28 and TRBJ2-5; tentatively, D is TRBD2 (5 bases). V shed 8 bases and J shed 11 bases, with 12 bases lying between them. The germline V gene has CDR1 MDHEN and CDR2 SYDVKM. The CDR3 extends over 10 amino acids. CDR3: CASQSGEQYF. The CDR3 region has the DNA TGTGCCAGCCAGAGTGGGGAGCAGTACTTC.

The rearrangement links TRBV7-9 to TRBJ2-7; 7 bases match TRBD2. Germline loops: CDR1 SEHNR, CDR2 FQNEAQ (reference sequence). Germline trimming cut 1 base from V and 2 bases from J; bases unmatched to any gene: 8. This CDR3 spans 16 amino acids. The CDR3 DNA follows: TGTGCCAGCAGCTTAGTGGCTAGCGGAGGGGCCTACGAGCAGTACTTC. Translated: CASSLVASGGAYEQYF. Variable domain in full (rest from reference TRBV7-9 and TRBJ2-7): DTGVSQNPRHKITKRGQNVTFRCDPISEHNRLYWYRQTLGQGPEFLTYFQNEAQLEKSRLLSDRFSAERPKGSFSTLEIQRTEQGDSAMYLCASSLVASGGAYEQYFGPGTRLTVT.

The chain has TRBV5-4 and TRBJ2-2, with 9 bases fitting TRBD1. After removal of 4 bases from V and 5 bases from J, the junction contained 6 bases not matched to a gene. This CDR3 contains 15 residues. Germline V CDR1 and CDR2: SGHNT, YYREEE (reference sequence). The CDR3 loop reads CASSNGTGRTGELFF. CDR3 sequence (DNA): TGTGCCAGCAGCAACGGGACAGGGAGGACCGGGGAGCTGTTTTTT.

The rearrangement uses TRBV5-1 and TRBJ1-1; a possible D gene is TRBD1 (6 bases). Per the germline V gene, CDR1 is SGHRS and CDR2 is YFSETQ. The CDR3 is 16 amino acids. V was clipped by 0 bases and J by 0 bases, with 12 bases between them. As DNA, the CDR3 is TGCGCCAGCAGCTTGGCCCGGGGGGCCTTGAACACTGAAGCTTTCTTT. Translated, it gives CASSLARGALNTEAFF.

V is TRBV10-2 and J is TRBJ2-1; 13 bases are a match to TRBD2. The J segment lost 9 bases and the V segment lost 2 bases, leaving 7 bases of the junction unmatched. The CDR3 is 16 amino acids. Per germline, CDR1 WSHSY and CDR2 SAAADI. The CDR3 region has the DNA TGCGCCAGCAGTGAGATAACTAGCGGGAGGGCCGGTGAGCAGTTCTTC. Protein product: CASSEITSGRAGEQFF.

V is TRBV5-1 and J is TRBJ2-2, with D perhaps matching TRBD1 (6 bases). The germline gives CDR1 SGHRS, CDR2 YFSETQ. The V end lost 4 bases, the J end lost 2 bases, and 12 bases lay between the germline ends. The CDR3 runs to 15 residues. CDR3 protein: CASSPGDTNTGELFF. The DNA of the CDR3 is TGCGCCAGCAGCCCAGGGGACACCAACACCGGGGAGCTGTTTTTT. The full variable domain, rest sourced from reference TRBV5-1 and TRBJ2-2, is KAGVTQTPRYLIKTRGQQVTLSCSPISGHRSVSWYQQTPGQGLQFLFEYFSETQRNKGNFPGRFSGRQFSNSRSEMNVSTLELGDSALYLCASSPGDTNTGELFFGEGSRLTVL.

The V and J genes are TRBV7-9 and TRBJ2-1; TRBD2 agrees at 12 bases. The junction had 4 bases not matched to a gene; V was cut back by 6 bases and J by 7 bases. Germline values: CDR1 SEHNR, CDR2 FQNEAQ (reference sequence). The CDR3 extends over 14 amino acids. The CDR3, as DNA: TGTGCCAGCAGGACTAGCGGGAGAGGGAATGAGCAGTTCTTC. Its translation is CASRTSGRGNEQFF.

Points on this clone: The sample holds other DNA sequences that translate to the same CDR3. The chain couples TRBV9 to TRBJ1-2, with D perhaps matching TRBD1 (5 bases). V lost 0 bases and J lost 7, with 7 bases in between. This CDR3 comprises 12 residues. Germline V gives CDR1 SGDLS, CDR2 YYNGEE. This CDR3 is CASSVAGGGYTF. CDR3 in DNA: TGTGCCAGCAGCGTAGCCGGGGGTGGCTACACCTTC.

This rearrangement joins TRBV11-2 to TRBJ2-3; D is possibly TRBD2 (5 bases). This CDR3 comprises 15 residues. Germline loops: CDR1 SGHAT, CDR2 FQNNGV. Trimming took off 2 bases at V and 3 bases at J, with 12 bases between the two ends. CDR3 region: CASSLKAGGTDTQYF. CDR3 in DNA: TGTGCCAGCAGCTTAAAGGCGGGCGGAACAGATACGCAGTATTTT.

CDR3: CATSRELLGPEQYF. CDR3 in DNA: TGTGCCACCAGCAGAGAACTACTAGGACCTGAGCAGTACTTC. This chain connects TRBV15 to TRBJ2-7; the D gene is possibly TRBD2 (5 bases). The length of the CDR3 is 14 residues. Germline loops: CDR1 LNHNV, CDR2 YYDKDF (reference sequence). V was shortened by 0 bases and J by 7 bases, with 13 bases between the two germline ends.

This chain links TRBV4-1 with TRBJ1-2; 9 nucleotides line up with TRBD1. This CDR3 region has 15 residues. After removal of 4 bases from V and 7 bases from J, the junction contained 10 bases not matched to a gene. Germline V gene lookup returns CDR1 MGHRA and CDR2 YSYEKL. The CDR3 coding sequence is TGCGCCAGCAGCCCGGGACAGGGTAATTGGGCTGGCTACACCTTC. Protein: CASSPGQGNWAGYTF.

This chain uses TRBV9 with TRBJ1-2, with D maybe TRBD1 (5 bases). Trimming shortened V by 3 bases and J by 7 bases, and 10 bases separated the two germline ends. The CDR3 is 12 amino acids. Germline V gene data show CDR1 as SGDLS and CDR2 as YYNGEE. Here the CDR3 DNA reads TGTGCCAGCAGCGCATACGGGGGTGGCTACACCTTC. Protein: CASSAYGGGYTF. Together with reference TRBV9 and TRBJ1-2, the CDR3 gives the full variable domain: DSGVTQTPKHLITATGQRVTLRCSPRSGDLSVYWYQQSLDQGLQFLIQYYNGEERAKGNILERFSAQQFPDLHSELNLSSLELGDSALYFCASSAYGGGYTFGSGTRLTVV.

This clone was seen a few times. The chain has TRBV15 and TRBJ2-6; D unresolved. CDR3 length: 18 amino acids. The germline V and J ends were trimmed by 0 bases and 0 bases, with 12 bases remaining between them. Germline CDR1 is LNHNV and CDR2 is YYDKDF (reference sequence). CDR3 bases: TGTGCCACCAGCAGAGACCCCCCCTATGACTCTGGGGCCAACGTCCTGACTTTC. Translated: CATSRDPPYDSGANVLTF.

CDR3 in DNA: TGTGCCAGCAGTTTAAGTCGGGGGGGCGTCGAGCAGTACGTC. Its protein product is CASSLSRGGVEQYV. The rearrangement uses TRBV27 and TRBJ2-7; 8 bases match TRBD2. CDR1 and CDR2 (germline): MNHEY, SMNVEV (reference sequence). V shed 2 bases, J shed 6 bases, and the junction held 6 bases outside the gene matches. The CDR3 totals 14 residues.

The genes are TRBV5-1 and TRBJ2-7; TRBD2 might be the D (6 bases). Germline V gene lookup returns CDR1 SGHRS and CDR2 YFSETQ. With 4 bases removed from V and 5 bases from J, the gap between germline ends came to 28 bases. This CDR3 is 18 amino acids long. The CDR3 reads CASSPRPGEESFRNEQYF. The CDR3 DNA reads TGCGCCAGCAGCCCTCGCCCCGGGGAGGAGTCGTTTCGAAACGAGCAGTACTTC.

The V gene is TRBV19, the J gene TRBJ1-1; possible D gene TRBD1, 5 bases. Deletions cut 7 bases from V and 1 base from J, with 13 bases between. CDR1 is LNHDA and CDR2 is SQIVND in the germline V gene (reference sequence). The CDR3 contains 14 residues. For the CDR3, the DNA is TGTGCCAGTAAACCGGACACGGAGAACACTGAAGCTTTCTTT. Its protein is CASKPDTENTEAFF.

The chain uses TRBV15 and TRBJ2-7; TRBD2 matches 8 bases. This CDR3 spans 13 amino acids. CDR1 and CDR2 from the germline V gene are LNHNV and YYDKDF (reference sequence). V dropped 8 bases and J dropped 3; count of bases not matched to a gene: 6. CDR3 region: CATAGGRGYEQYF. CDR3 bases: TGTGCCACCGCGGGGGGTAGGGGCTACGAGCAGTACTTC.

V gene TRBV6-1 combines with J gene TRBJ2-1; 8 bases line up with TRBD2. This CDR3 is built from 15 residues. Trimming removed 7 bases from V and 6 bases from J; junction bases left unmatched: 11. Germline CDR1 and CDR2: MNHNS and SASEGT. The CDR3 nucleotides are TGTGCCAGCAACCCCTCTAGCGGGCCCTCCAATGAGCAGTTCTTC. Translation gives CASNPSSGPSNEQFF.

The rearrangement joins TRBV27 to TRBJ2-5, with a possible D match to TRBD2 (7 bases). Trimming left V 6 bases short and J 5 bases short, with 16 bases between. In germline, CDR1 is MNHEY, CDR2 SMNVEV (reference sequence). The CDR3 extends over 14 amino acids. CDR3 protein: CASSRGASGETQYF. The CDR3 DNA follows: TGTGCCAGCAGCCGGGGGGCTAGCGGCGAGACCCAGTACTTC.

The chain employs TRBV5-8 and TRBJ1-3; D is possibly TRBD1 (5 bases). Between the trimmed V and J ends, which lost 4 bases and 16 bases, there was a span of 21 bases. CDR3 length: 13 residues. Germline CDR1 reads SGHTS; CDR2 reads YDEGEE. CDR3 DNA: TGTGCCAGCAGCCAACTCAGACAGTCTCTCGGGTATTTT. Its translation is CASSQLRQSLGYF.

J is TRBJ2-7 and V is TRBV9; D unclear. This CDR3 is built from 15 residues. Germline V lookup: CDR1 SGDLS, CDR2 YYNGEE. V was clipped by 2 bases and J by 2 bases, with 14 bases between them. The CDR3 reads CASSVAGGPTYEQYF. The CDR3 region has the DNA TGTGCCAGCAGCGTCGCCGGCGGTCCCACCTACGAGCAGTACTTC.

The CDR3 is CASSPGGGLAFSGELFF. CDR3 in DNA: TGCGCCAGCAGCCCCGGGGGGGGACTAGCGTTTTCCGGGGAGCTGTTTTTT. V and J are TRBV5-1 and TRBJ2-2; 10 nucleotides line up with TRBD2. Germline trimming cut 4 bases from V and 6 bases from J; bases unmatched to any gene: 12. Germline V gene data show CDR1 as SGHRS and CDR2 as YFSETQ. This CDR3 region has 17 residues.

J is TRBJ1-1 and V is TRBV14; D not certain. Germline assignment: CDR1 SGHDN and CDR2 FVKESK. CDR3 size: 12 residues. V lost 2 bases to trimming and J lost 11 bases, with 12 bases between them. This chain's CDR3 is CASSQFSEVAFF. CDR3 sequence (DNA): TGTGCCAGCAGCCAATTTTCAGAGGTGGCTTTCTTT.

A few counts support this clone. This rearrangement joins TRBV11-3 to TRBJ1-1; a possible D gene is TRBD1 (5 bases). CDR3 length equals 14 residues. Per the germline V gene, CDR1 is SGHNT and CDR2 is YENEEA. V shed 2 bases and J shed 4 bases, with 11 bases lying between them. The CDR3 loop reads CASSLSVGATEAFF. The CDR3 bases are TGTGCCAGCAGCTTAAGCGTTGGGGCCACTGAAGCTTTCTTT.

V gene TRBV7-3 combines with J gene TRBJ2-1, with 8 bases aligning to TRBD1. Germline CDR1 is SGHTA and CDR2 is FQGTGA. The CDR3 has 15 amino acids. V shed 4 bases, J shed 5 bases, and the junction held 7 bases outside the gene matches. In DNA form, the CDR3 reads TGTGCCAGCAGCTCGTCAGGGGGCCTCCACAATGAGCAGTTCTTC. This encodes CASSSSGGLHNEQFF.

This chain uses TRBV4-2 with TRBJ2-7; D gene unclear. CDR1 and CDR2 from the germline V gene are LGHNA and YNFKEQ. The V end lost 0 bases, the J end lost 6 bases, and 9 bases lay between the germline ends. The CDR3 is 13 residues long. The CDR3 DNA reads TGTGCCAGCAGCCAAGATAGACGGAGCGAGCAGTACGTC. Its protein is CASSQDRRSEQYV.

The chain combines TRBV5-1 with TRBJ1-1; the D is unclear. The germline V gene has CDR1 SGHRS and CDR2 YFSETQ. V was clipped by 0 bases and J by 5 bases, with 5 bases between them. CDR3 length: 12 residues. CDR3 residues: CASSLDLTEAFF. The CDR3 DNA sequence: TGCGCCAGCAGCTTGGATCTGACTGAAGCTTTCTTT.

This clone has only a few counts. The CDR3 loop is CSVETVATNEKLFF. The CDR3 coding sequence is TGCAGCGTCGAGACAGTTGCAACTAATGAAAAACTGTTTTTT. This chain links TRBV29-1 with TRBJ1-4; maybe TRBD1 (5 bases). V was trimmed by 6 bases and J by 0 bases, leaving 11 bases between them. Germline assignment: CDR1 SQVTM and CDR2 ANQGSEA. This CDR3 comprises 14 residues.

The chain is built from TRBV5-1 and TRBJ2-3; tentatively, D is TRBD1 (6 bases). Between the trimmed V and J ends, which lost 1 base and 3 bases, there was a span of 12 bases. The CDR3 contains 15 residues. Looked up from germline, CDR1 is SGHRS and CDR2 is YFSETQ. Written as DNA, the CDR3 is TGCGCCAGCAGCTTGCGACAGGCTGGGACAGATACGCAGTATTTT. Its translation is CASSLRQAGTDTQYF.